This note documents a single T cell receptor (beta chain) sequence. The CDR3 is 12 amino acids. CDR1 is GTSNPN, CDR2 SVGIG, per germline (reference sequence). Trimming stripped 4 bases from V and 5 bases from J, with 10 bases between. The sample originates from a study of CD8 T cells in Susac syndrome. An amount of RNA that ranged from about 0.45 to 1 ug was reverse transcribed with random hexamers. One entry per CDR3 protein results from TCRdb running MiXCR on the immunoSEQ multiplex PCR reads. The repertoire consists of about 290,000 distinct CDR3 sequences, with around 91% occurring once and the leading ten covering approximately 0.18%. Sequencing of TCR beta was performed on blood CD8+ and CD4+ T cells. The multiple sclerosis controls, all treatment-naive patients, had relapsing-remitting disease that was stable or active.

Sequencing was done on a sample of CD8+ T cells from PBMCs. The rearrangement links TRBV30 to TRBJ2-3; a possible D gene is TRBD2 (5 bases). The receptor was isolated from a human donor with multiple sclerosis. Here the CDR3 DNA reads TGTGCCTGGACGTCAAGCGGAGATACGCAGTATTTT. This translates into CAWTSSGDTQYF.